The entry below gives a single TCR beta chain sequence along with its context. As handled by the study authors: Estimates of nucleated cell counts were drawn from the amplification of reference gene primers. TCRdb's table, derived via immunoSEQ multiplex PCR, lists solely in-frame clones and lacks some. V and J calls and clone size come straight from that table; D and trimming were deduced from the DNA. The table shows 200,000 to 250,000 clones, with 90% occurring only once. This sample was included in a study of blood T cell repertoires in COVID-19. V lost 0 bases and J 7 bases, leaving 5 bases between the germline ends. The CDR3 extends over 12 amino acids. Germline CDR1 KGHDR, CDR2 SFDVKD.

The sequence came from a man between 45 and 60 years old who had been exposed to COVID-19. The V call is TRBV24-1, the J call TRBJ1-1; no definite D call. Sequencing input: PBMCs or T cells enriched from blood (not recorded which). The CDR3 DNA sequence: TGTGCCACCAGTGATTTGTACGGTGAAGCTTTCTTT. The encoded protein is CATSDLYGEAFF.